This paragraph covers one T cell receptor (beta chain) sequence. This entry belongs to a study of blood T cell repertoires in COVID-19. On the study more broadly: The origin of the acute and convalescent COVID-19 samples was the United States, Italy and Spain.

Repertoires were generated with immunoSEQ multiplex PCR, while TCRdb's copy carries only in-frame clones and drops some. The sample includes around 77,000 clones, around 83% of them seen just once. The Seattle site enrolled patients during active infection and followed them longitudinally. The TCR originated in a man aged 30 to 45 with COVID-19, enrolled during active disease. The sequencing sample was made of peripheral blood.

CDR3 bases: TGCAGCGTCGGACAGGGGCTTGGGCTCTCTGGCTACACCTTC. Protein: CSVGQGLGLSGYTF. The chain uses TRBV29-1 and TRBJ1-2; 9 bases line up with TRBD1. Unmatched junction bases numbered 12, after V lost 6 bases and J lost 7 bases. The CDR3 runs 14 residues. Per the germline V gene, CDR1 is SQVTM and CDR2 is ANQGSEA.